Listed here is a single T cell receptor (beta chain). Its antigen remains undetermined. No base quality values were provided; no much bigger clone lies one nucleotide off. The CDR3 regions of human TCRbeta chains were analyzed by immunosequencing. The original methods were these. Repertoire TCRs were matched against a reference library of SARS-CoV-2-specific TCRs generated with the MIRA antigen-specificity platform. Breadth was defined as the fraction of unique TCRs that were SARS-CoV-2-associated. Depth was defined as the fraction of total T cells that were SARS-CoV-2-associated. Using the MIRA data, each spike-specific TCR was mapped to the spike region that the TCR reacts to and placed in a CD4 or CD8 class. Log10-transformed breadth and depth values were compared by one-way ANOVA with Sidak's multiple comparisons tests. The table was pulled from immuneACCESS by TCRdb, which kept in-frame rearrangements only. Such tables lose some clones; where checked, under half of the loss comes from unresolved V genes, and the rest has no known cause. The DNA gave D and trimming, while V, J and clone size come from that table. The sample table records about 110,000 clones; 84% of these occur just once. The ten biggest clones cover 9.4% of the sample.

The data are from a study of T cell responses to AZD1222 COVID-19 vaccine (dated by TCRdb to the early 2020s). Regarding the study in general: AZD1222 recipients whose second dose came at about 4 weeks and those whose second dose came at about 12 weeks were combined into one group, since spike-specific TCR depth and breadth did not differ between the two schedules. Trial participants were enrolled into age subgroups of 18-55, 56-69 and 70-plus years, which contained approximately 150, 28 and 58 TCR-sequenced participants, respectively. A total of around 240 trial participants underwent TCR sequencing, of whom nearly 210 had received two doses of AZD1222 and about 25 had received two doses of the MenACWY control vaccine.

The time point label for this specimen denotes: baseline before first vaccination. Vaccinee samples came from UK trials COV001 and COV002, including a single-blind randomized controlled phase 2/3 trial of AZD1222 (ChAdOx1 nCoV-19) in healthy adults. Trial participant PBMC samples were collected at day 0 and day 28 after the second dose for TCRbeta chain sequencing. General study outcomes and caveats: In the small 56-69-year group, the increase in depth fell short of significance, most likely because of low power. Most participants were white British and females outnumbered males, and the authors suggested that clonal diversity may have been underestimated. After two AZD1222 doses, spike-specific TCR breadth and depth were significantly higher than at day 0 and than in MenACWY recipients. Vaccine-associated CD4 TCRs spanned the whole spike protein, with dominant responses in regions 160-218 and 743-854. Conclusions about previously exposed vaccinees are limited because only a handful of AZD1222 recipients were SARS-CoV-2 seropositive at baseline. Because no day 14 peak-response samples were available, the repertoires could be characterized only after the peak T cell response. Epitopes outside the regions mutated in the B.1.351 and B.1.1.7 variants were reportedly recognized by nearly half of the unique spike-specific TCRs.

CDR3 length: 16 amino acids, cysteine to phenylalanine. Only the CDR3 part of the read is kept: 48 bases, read in frame from the first base. V and J are trimmed by 0 bases and 4 bases, and the gene matches miss 4 bases of the junction. Per the germline V gene, SGDLS is the CDR1 and YYNGEE is the CDR2. The input for sequencing was peripheral blood, taken on day 0 of AZD1222 vaccination. This chain is built from TRBV9 and TRBJ2-2; TRBD1 agrees with 9 junctional bases. This TCR derives from an adult in good health. The base sequence is TGTGCCAGCAGCGTAGACGGGACAGGGCTCACCGGGGAGCTGTTTTTT. Its product reads: CASSVDGTGLTGELFF.